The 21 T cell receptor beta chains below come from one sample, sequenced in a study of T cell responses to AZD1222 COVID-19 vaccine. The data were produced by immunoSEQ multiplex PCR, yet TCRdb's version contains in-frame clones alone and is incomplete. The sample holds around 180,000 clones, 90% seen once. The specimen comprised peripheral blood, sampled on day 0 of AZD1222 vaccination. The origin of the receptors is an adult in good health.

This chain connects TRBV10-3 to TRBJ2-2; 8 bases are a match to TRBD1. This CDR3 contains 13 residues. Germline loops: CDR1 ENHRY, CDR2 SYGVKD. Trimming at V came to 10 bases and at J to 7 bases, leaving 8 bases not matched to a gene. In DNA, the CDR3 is TGTGCCACACAGGACAGGGAAGGCGGGGAGCTGTTTTTT. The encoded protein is CATQDREGGELFF.

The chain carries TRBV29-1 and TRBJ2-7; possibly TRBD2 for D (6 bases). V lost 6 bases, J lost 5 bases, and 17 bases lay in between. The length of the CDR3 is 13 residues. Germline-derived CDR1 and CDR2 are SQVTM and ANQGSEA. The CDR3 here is CSVTTGVPNEQYF. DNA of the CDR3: TGCAGCGTGACCACGGGGGTCCCCAACGAGCAGTACTTC.

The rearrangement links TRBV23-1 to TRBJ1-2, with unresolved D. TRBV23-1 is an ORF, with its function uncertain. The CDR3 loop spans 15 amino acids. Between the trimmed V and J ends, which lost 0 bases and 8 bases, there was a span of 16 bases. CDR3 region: CASSQSRPPHDGYTF. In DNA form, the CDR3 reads TGCGCCAGCAGTCAATCGAGGCCGCCTCACGACGGCTACACCTTC.

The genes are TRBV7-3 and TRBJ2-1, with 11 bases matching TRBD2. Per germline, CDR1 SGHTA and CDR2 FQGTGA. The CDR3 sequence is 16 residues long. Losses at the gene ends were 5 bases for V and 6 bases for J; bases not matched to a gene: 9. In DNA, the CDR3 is TGTGCCAGCAGCGCTCACGGGACTAGCGGTTTCAATGAGCAGTTCTTC. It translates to CASSAHGTSGFNEQFF.

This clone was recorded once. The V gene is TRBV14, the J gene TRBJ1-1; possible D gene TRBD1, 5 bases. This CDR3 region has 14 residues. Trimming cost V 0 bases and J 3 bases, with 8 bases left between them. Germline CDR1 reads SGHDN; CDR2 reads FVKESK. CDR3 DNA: TGTGCCAGCAGCCAAGAGTCGGGGCACACTGAAGCTTTCTTT. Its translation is CASSQESGHTEAFF.

CDR3 region: CASRLARRAANYGYTF. DNA of the CDR3: TGTGCAAGTCGCTTAGCCCGCAGGGCAGCTAACTATGGCTACACCTTC. The rearrangement links TRBV12-2 to TRBJ1-2; the table's TRBD1 call for D was not verified on the DNA. TRBV12-2 is an annotated pseudogene. The CDR3 runs 16 residues.

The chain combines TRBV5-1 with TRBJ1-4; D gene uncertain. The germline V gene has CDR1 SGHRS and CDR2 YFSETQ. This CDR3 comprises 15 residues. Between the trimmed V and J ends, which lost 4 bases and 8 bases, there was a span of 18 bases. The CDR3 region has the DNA TGCGCCAGCAGCCCGGAACTGGCCCGGCGGGAAAAACTGTTTTTT. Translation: CASSPELARREKLFF.

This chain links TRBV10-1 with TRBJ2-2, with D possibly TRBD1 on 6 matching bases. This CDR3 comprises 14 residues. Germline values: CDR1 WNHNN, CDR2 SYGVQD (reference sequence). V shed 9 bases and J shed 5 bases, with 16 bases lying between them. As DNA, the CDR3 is TGCGCCAGTATACAGGGTTTCTTTACCGGGGAGCTGTTTTTT. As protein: CASIQGFFTGELFF.

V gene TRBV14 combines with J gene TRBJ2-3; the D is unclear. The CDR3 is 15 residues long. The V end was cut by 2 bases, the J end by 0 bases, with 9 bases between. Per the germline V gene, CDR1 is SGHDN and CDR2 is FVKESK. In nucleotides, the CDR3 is TGTGCCAGCAGCCAACAGATGGCTAGCACAGATACGCAGTATTTT. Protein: CASSQQMASTDTQYF. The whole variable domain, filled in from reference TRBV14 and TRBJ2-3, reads EAGVTQFPSHSVIEKGQTVTLRCDPISGHDNLYWYRRVMGKEIKFLLHFVKESKQDESGMPNNRFLAERTGGTYSTLKVQPAELEDSGVYFCASSQQMASTDTQYFGPGTRLTVL.

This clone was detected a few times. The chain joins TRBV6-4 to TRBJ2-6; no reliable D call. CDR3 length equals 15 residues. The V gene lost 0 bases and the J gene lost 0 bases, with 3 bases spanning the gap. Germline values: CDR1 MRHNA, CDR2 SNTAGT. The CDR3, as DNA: TGTGCCAGCAGTGACTCGAGCTCTGGGGCCAACGTCCTGACTTTC. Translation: CASSDSSSGANVLTF.

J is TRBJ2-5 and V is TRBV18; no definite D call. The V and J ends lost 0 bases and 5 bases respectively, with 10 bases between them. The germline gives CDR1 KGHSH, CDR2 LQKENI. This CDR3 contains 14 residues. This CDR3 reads CASSPPGRTETQYF. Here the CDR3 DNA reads TGTGCCAGCTCACCACCGGGCAGAACGGAGACCCAGTACTTC.

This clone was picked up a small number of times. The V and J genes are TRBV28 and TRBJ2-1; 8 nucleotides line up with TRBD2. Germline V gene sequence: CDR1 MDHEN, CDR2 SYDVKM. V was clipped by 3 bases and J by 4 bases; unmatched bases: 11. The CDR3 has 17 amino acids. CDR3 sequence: CASSLEVQLAAYNEQFF. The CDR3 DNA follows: TGTGCCAGCAGTTTGGAGGTACAACTAGCGGCATACAATGAGCAGTTCTTC.

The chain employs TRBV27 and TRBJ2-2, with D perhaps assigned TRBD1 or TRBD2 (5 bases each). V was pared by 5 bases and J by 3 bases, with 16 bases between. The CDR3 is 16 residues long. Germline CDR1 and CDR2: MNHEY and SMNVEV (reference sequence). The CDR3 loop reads CASSLAGTADTGELFF. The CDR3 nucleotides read TGTGCCAGCAGTCTCGCCGGGACCGCGGACACCGGGGAGCTGTTTTTT.

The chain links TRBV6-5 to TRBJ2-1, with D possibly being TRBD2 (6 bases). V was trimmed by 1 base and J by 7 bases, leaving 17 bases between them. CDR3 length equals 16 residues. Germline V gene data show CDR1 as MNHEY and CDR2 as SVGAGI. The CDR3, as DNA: TGTGCCAGCAGTTACTACACTAGCTCCATAAGTAATGAGCAGTTCTTC. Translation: CASSYYTSSISNEQFF.

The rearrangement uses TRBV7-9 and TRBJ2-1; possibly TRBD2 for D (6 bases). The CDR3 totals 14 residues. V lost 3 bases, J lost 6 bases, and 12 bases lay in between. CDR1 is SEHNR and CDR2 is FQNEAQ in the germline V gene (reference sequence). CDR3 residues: CASSLGGRGNEQFF. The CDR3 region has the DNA TGTGCCAGCAGCTTGGGAGGTAGGGGCAATGAGCAGTTCTTC.

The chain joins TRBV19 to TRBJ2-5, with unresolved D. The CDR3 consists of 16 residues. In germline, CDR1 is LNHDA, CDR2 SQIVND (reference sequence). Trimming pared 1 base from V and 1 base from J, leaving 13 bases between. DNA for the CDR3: TGTGCCAGTAGTATAGGGTTAACGGTGGCCCAAGAGACCCAGTACTTC. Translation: CASSIGLTVAQETQYF.

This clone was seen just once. CDR3 region: CASSVFGGEQYF. In DNA, the CDR3 is TGCGCCAGCAGCGTCTTTGGGGGAGAGCAGTACTTC. The chain has TRBV4-1 and TRBJ2-7; either TRBD1 or TRBD2 may supply D (5 bases each). Per the germline V gene, CDR1 is MGHRA and CDR2 is YSYEKL. This CDR3 contains 12 residues. V was clipped by 5 bases and J by 7 bases, with 12 bases between them.

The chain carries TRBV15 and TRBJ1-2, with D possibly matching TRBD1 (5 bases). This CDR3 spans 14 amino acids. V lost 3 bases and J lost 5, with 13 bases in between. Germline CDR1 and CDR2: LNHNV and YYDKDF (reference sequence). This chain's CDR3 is CATSRDRGGYGYTF. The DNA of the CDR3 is TGTGCCACCAGCAGGGACCGCGGGGGGTATGGCTACACCTTC.

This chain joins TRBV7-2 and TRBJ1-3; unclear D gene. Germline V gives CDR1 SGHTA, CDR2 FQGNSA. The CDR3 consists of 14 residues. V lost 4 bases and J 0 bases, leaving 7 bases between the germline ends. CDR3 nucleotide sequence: TGTGCCAGCAGCTCCTTAGGCTCTGGAAACACCATATATTTT. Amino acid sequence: CASSSLGSGNTIYF.

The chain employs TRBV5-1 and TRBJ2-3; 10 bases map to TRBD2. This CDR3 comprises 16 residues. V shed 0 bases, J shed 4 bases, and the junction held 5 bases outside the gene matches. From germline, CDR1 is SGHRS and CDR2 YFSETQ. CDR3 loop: CASSLGSSGGADTQYF. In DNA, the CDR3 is TGCGCCAGCAGCTTGGGATCTAGCGGGGGAGCAGATACGCAGTATTTT.

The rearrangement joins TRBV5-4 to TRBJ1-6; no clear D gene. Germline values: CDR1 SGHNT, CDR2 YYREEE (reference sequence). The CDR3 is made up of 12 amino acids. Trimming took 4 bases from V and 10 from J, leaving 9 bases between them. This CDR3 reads CASSELGSPLHF. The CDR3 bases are TGTGCCAGCAGCGAGTTAGGATCACCCCTCCACTTT.